These T cell receptor beta chains were read from a single sample in a study of CD8 T cells in Susac syndrome. Each CDR3 protein gets one entry after TCRdb re-called the immunoSEQ multiplex PCR reads with MiXCR. The repertoire holds hundreds of thousands of distinct CDR3 sequences, with about 95% as singletons. Sample: CD4+ T cells from PBMCs. These receptors were obtained from a human donor with Susac syndrome. Each CDR3 is given with its conserved first and last residue.

v_call | cdr3_aa
TRBV5-1 | CASSLEAGPFYEQYF
TRBV12-3/TRBV12-4 | CASSPARTGGETQYF
TRBV20-1 | CSASPNRVLETQYF
TRBV5-1 | CASSRAGLDNSPLHF
TRBV24-1 | CATSDAPGQGAAGELFF
TRBV12-3/TRBV12-4 | CASSLGRQTGELFF
TRBV30 | CAWSVRAGGLRFGELFF
TRBV5-4 | CASSSWGTDTQYF
TRBV4-3 | CASSPTGRTEAFF
TRBV3-1 | CASSHPGGANTEAFF
TRBV30 | CAWSSWTGTGRSGEQFF
TRBV6-2/TRBV6-3 | CASRDRVDRGGYTF
TRBV20-1 | CSAREGTGENSPLHF
TRBV6-4 | CASSDSSQTSGGSGFEQFF
TRBV20-1 | CSAQTVMGSYNSPLHF
TRBV9 | CASSVGPAGQGANEQFF
TRBV25-1 | CASSGRQGKGNIQYF
TRBV30 | CAWSFSRDWHSGANVLTF
TRBV11-3 | CASSQLWRDTQYF
TRBV2 | CASSEGNYGYTF
TRBV11-2 | CASAREGGQNEKLFF
TRBV9 | CASSVGEGATGYTF
TRBV29-1 | CSVGHLEAFF
TRBV30 | CAWDRNQETQYF
TRBV20-1 | CSANPGLATETQYF
TRBV5-8 | CASSTSQAETQYF
TRBV12-3/TRBV12-4 | CASRPGTGGNQPQHF
TRBV5-4 | CASSSPTSGGGNEQFF
TRBV5-1 | CASSKGQRAEQYF
TRBV4-2 | CASSQGGDSSYEQYF
TRBV29-1 | CSVDASGANVLTF
TRBV19 | CASRSRDANGRMKQFF
TRBV5-1 | CASSPTGQMNTEAFF
TRBV4-2 | CASSQEGPSGGGNEQFF
TRBV5-1 | CASSLGSGGAYEQYF
TRBV7-9 | CASGRMGDTQYF
TRBV5-6 | CASSLPGSHPGELFF
TRBV15 | CATSRDLRRETQYF
TRBV29-1 | CSVDKSGMGFF
TRBV20-1 | CSANGRDQETQYF
TRBV14 | CASSHRGRGTGELFF
TRBV5-6 | CASSSLLASAEQFF
TRBV9 | CASSGRENSETQYF
TRBV7-2 | CASSLRRGSEKETQYF
TRBV6-4 | CASSDGVYGYTF
TRBV29-1 | CSVDKASYNEQFF
TRBV5-1 | CASSLAGADQPQHF
TRBV20-1 | CSASGQYEQYF
TRBV18 | CASSPGPRIGGDTQYF
TRBV6-2/TRBV6-3 | CASRRTGLTEAFF
TRBV4-2 | CASSQGTSGGPQETQYF
TRBV2 | CASSEKELYGYTF
TRBV7-6 | CASSLARLGETQYF
TRBV20-1 | CSAREASADTQYF
TRBV25-1 | CASSESGRARDTEAFF
TRBV20-1 | CSAHVQQETQYF